This T cell receptor beta chain is from a study of CD8 T cells in Susac syndrome. Sequencing of TCR beta, carried out with a high-throughput approach, was applied to CD8+ and CD4+ T cells from the blood. J gave up 4 bases and V 5 bases, and 12 bases lay outside the gene matches. The CDR3 totals 17 residues. Germline CDR1 and CDR2: PRHDT and FYEKMQ (reference sequence). RNA was extracted with the RNeasy kit, and a quantity of about 0.45 to 1 ug was reverse transcribed using random hexamers. Across 54 Vbeta and 13 Jbeta, immunoSEQ multiplex PCR amplified TCR beta CDR3. TCRdb called the immunoSEQ multiplex PCR reads again in MiXCR, with one record for every CDR3 protein. The sample gives roughly 150,000 distinct CDR3 sequences, nearly 97% of which show up once; 0.15% is in the top ten. This clonotype was seen more than once but under ten times.

This chain links TRBV13 with TRBJ2-3; 10 bases are shared with TRBD2. The source material was CD8+ T cells from PBMCs. This sequence originates from a human donor with multiple sclerosis. CDR3 DNA sequence: TGTGCCAGCAGCCCGGACGAGCGGGGGGGCCCCGCAGATACGCAGTATTTT. It translates to CASSPDERGGPADTQYF.